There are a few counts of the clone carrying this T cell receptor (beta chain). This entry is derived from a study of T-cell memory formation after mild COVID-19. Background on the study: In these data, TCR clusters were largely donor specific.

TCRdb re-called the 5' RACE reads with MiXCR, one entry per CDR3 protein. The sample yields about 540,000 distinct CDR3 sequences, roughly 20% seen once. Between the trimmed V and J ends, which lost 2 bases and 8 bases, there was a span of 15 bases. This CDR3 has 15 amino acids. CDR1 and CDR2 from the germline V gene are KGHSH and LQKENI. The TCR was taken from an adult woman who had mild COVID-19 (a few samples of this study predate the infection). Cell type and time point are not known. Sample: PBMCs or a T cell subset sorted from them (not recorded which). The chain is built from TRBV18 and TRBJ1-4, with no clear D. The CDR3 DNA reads TGTGCCAGCTCACCAGCCGGGCCGACCCGGGAAAAACTGTTTTTT. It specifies CASSPAGPTREKLFF.